The clone carrying this T cell receptor beta chain has more than one count but fewer than ten. Its antigen is still unknown. CDR3 size: 14 residues. Trimming shortened V by 3 bases and J by 1 base, and 9 bases separated the two germline ends. Through a sample-barcoded 5' primer and a J-beta primer mix, a second PCR was run for roughly 7 to 11 cycles. Each CDR3 protein gets one entry after TCRdb re-called the 5' RACE reads with MiXCR. The table has hundreds of thousands of distinct CDR3 sequences, about three fifths seen once. The source of the sample is a study of blood T cells in healthy people across ages. Points from the study as a whole: Per million T cells, TCR beta diversity dropped about linearly as age rose.

The chain couples TRBV12-3 or TRBV12-4 to TRBJ1-2, with no clear D. The TCR was taken from a young man in good health. The sequencing input was blood. For the CDR3, the DNA is TGTGCCAGCAGTTTGGTCAACTATAACTATGGCTACACCTTC. Protein product: CASSLVNYNYGYTF.